The rows below give T cell receptor beta chains drawn from one sample of a study of blood T cell repertoires in COVID-19. TCRdb keeps only in-frame clones here, not all; method: immunoSEQ multiplex PCR. The table records approximately 250,000 clones, about 89% of them present only once. Sequenced input: peripheral blood. These TCRs come from a man between 40 and 49 years old with active or convalescent COVID-19. The CDR3 runs from the conserved cysteine through the conserved F or W. Each record gives: clone size, V gene, J gene, D gene, CDR3 protein, CDR3 DNA. A D gene is named only where the DNA matches it firmly. Size values are once, few and many counts, or a class for expanded clones, and some rows have none.

clone_size: -
v_call: TRBV21-1
j_call: TRBJ1-2
d_call: -
cdr3_aa: CASTSGHGYTF
cdr3_nt: TGTGCCAGCACTAGCGGGCATGGCTACACCTTC

clone_size: -
v_call: TRBV24-1
j_call: TRBJ2-6
d_call: -
cdr3_aa: CATRSGTGANVLTF
cdr3_nt: TGTGCCACCAGATCAGGGACTGGGGCCAACGTCCTGACTTTC

clone_size: -
v_call: TRBV5-5
j_call: TRBJ1-5
d_call: -
cdr3_aa: CASSLTGEKAQHF
cdr3_nt: TGTGCCAGCAGCTTGACAGGTGAAAAGGCCCAGCATTTT

clone_size: -
v_call: TRBV5-4
j_call: TRBJ1-6
d_call: -
cdr3_aa: CASSLRENSPLHF
cdr3_nt: TGTGCCAGCAGCTTGAGGGAGAATTCACCCCTCCACTTT

clone_size: -
v_call: TRBV5-4
j_call: TRBJ2-4
d_call: -
cdr3_aa: CASSLSGIGIQYF
cdr3_nt: TGTGCCAGCAGCTTGTCAGGGATCGGAATTCAGTACTTC

clone_size: -
v_call: TRBV5-1
j_call: TRBJ2-3
d_call: -
cdr3_aa: CASKDPGADTQYF
cdr3_nt: TGCGCCAGCAAGGATCCGGGGGCAGATACGCAGTATTTT

clone_size: -
v_call: TRBV11-3
j_call: TRBJ2-3
d_call: -
cdr3_aa: CASSLDGPGGSYTQYF
cdr3_nt: TGTGCCAGCAGCTTAGATGGTCCAGGAGGCTCATATACGCAGTATTTT

clone_size: -
v_call: TRBV27
j_call: TRBJ2-5
d_call: -
cdr3_aa: CASSFEGGTQYF
cdr3_nt: TGTGCCAGCAGTTTTGAAGGGGGGACCCAGTACTTC

clone_size: -
v_call: TRBV28
j_call: TRBJ1-2
d_call: -
cdr3_aa: CATLTGNYGYTF
cdr3_nt: TGTGCCACCCTAACAGGGAACTATGGCTACACCTTC

clone_size: -
v_call: TRBV6-1
j_call: TRBJ1-5
d_call: -
cdr3_aa: CASSDQTRQDYSNQPQHF
cdr3_nt: TGTGCCAGCAGTGACCAGACCCGACAGGATTATAGCAATCAGCCCCAGCATTTT

clone_size: -
v_call: TRBV28
j_call: TRBJ1-1
d_call: -
cdr3_aa: CASRDMNTEAFF
cdr3_nt: TGTGCCAGCAGAGACATGAACACTGAAGCTTTCTTT

clone_size: -
v_call: TRBV11-1
j_call: TRBJ1-6
d_call: -
cdr3_aa: CASSPDFYNSPLHF
cdr3_nt: TGTGCCAGCAGCCCGGACTTCTATAATTCACCCCTCCACTTT

clone_size: few
v_call: TRBV25-1
j_call: TRBJ2-3
d_call: -
cdr3_aa: CASSGGPSGNTDTQYF
cdr3_nt: TGTGCCAGCAGTGGGGGGCCTAGCGGAAACACAGATACGCAGTATTTT

clone_size: -
v_call: TRBV29-1
j_call: TRBJ1-1
d_call: TRBD1
cdr3_aa: CSAKGQGRSEAFF
cdr3_nt: TGCAGCGCTAAGGGACAGGGGAGGAGTGAAGCTTTCTTT